In its sample, the clone carrying this T cell receptor beta chain was seen many times. The data are from a study of HIV-infected patients and healthy controls. TCRdb recomputed calls from the 5' RACE reads with MiXCR, one row per CDR3 protein. The repertoire has 65,000 to 70,000 distinct CDR3 sequences, about 17% of them found once; the top ten carry approximately 5%. V lost 4 bases to trimming and J lost 2 bases, with 12 bases between them. This CDR3 has 15 amino acids. The germline V gene has CDR1 SGHTA and CDR2 FQGNSA. This TCR was sampled from a human donor in good health. Sequenced input: CD4+ T cells from blood. The V and J genes are TRBV7-2 and TRBJ2-1; D assignment may be TRBD1 or TRBD2 (5 bases each). CDR3 in DNA: TGTGCCAGCAGCTCAGGGAGTATGACCTACAATGAGCAGTTCTTC. It specifies CASSSGSMTYNEQFF. Filled out from reference TRBV7-2 and TRBJ2-1, the complete variable domain reads GAGVSQSPSNKVTEKGKDVELRCDPISGHTALYWYRQSLGQGLEFLIYFQGNSAPDKSGLPSDRFSAERTGGSVSTLTIQRTQQEDSAVYLCASSSGSMTYNEQFFGPGTRLTVL.